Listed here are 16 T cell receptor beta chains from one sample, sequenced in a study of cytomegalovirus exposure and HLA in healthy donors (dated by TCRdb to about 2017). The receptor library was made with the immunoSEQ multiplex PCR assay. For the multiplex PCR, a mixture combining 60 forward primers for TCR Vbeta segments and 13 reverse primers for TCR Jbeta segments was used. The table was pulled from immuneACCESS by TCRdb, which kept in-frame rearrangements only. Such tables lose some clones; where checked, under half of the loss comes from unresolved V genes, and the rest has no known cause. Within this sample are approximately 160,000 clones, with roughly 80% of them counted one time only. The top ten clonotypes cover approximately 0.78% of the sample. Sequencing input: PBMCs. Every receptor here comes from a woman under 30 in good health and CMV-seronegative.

CDR3 DNA sequence: TGCGCCAGCACCCTAAGGTCCGGGACAGTTGCAGATACGCAGTATTTT. Its protein product is CASTLRSGTVADTQYF. The chain is built from TRBV4-1 and TRBJ2-3, with TRBD1 matching 7 bases. V was pared by 7 bases and J by 4 bases, with 14 bases of the junction left unmatched. The CDR3 sequence is 16 residues long. Germline loops: CDR1 MGHRA, CDR2 YSYEKL.

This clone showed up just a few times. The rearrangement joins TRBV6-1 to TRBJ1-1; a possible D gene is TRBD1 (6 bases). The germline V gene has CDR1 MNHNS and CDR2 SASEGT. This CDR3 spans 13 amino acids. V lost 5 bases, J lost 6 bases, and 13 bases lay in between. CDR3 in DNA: TGTGCCAGCAGTAAGCCACAGGGAGCTGAAGCTTTCTTT. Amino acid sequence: CASSKPQGAEAFF.

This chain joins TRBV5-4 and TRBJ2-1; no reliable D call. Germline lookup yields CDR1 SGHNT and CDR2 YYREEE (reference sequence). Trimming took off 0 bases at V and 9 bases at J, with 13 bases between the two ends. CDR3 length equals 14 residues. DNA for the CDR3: TGTGCCAGCAGCTTGGAATCGACGGCTAGTGAGCAGTTCTTC. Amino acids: CASSLESTASEQFF.

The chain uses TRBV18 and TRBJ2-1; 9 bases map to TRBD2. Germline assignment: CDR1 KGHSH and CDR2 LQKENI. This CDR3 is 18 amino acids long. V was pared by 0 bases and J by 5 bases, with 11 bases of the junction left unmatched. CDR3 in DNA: TGTGCCAGCTCACCACCCACGCGCAGGACTAGCGTCCACAATGAGCAGTTCTTC. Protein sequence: CASSPPTRRTSVHNEQFF.

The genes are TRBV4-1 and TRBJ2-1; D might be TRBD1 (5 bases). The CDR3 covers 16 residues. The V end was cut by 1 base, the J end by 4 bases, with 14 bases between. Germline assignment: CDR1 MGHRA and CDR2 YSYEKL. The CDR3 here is CASSQVSVQGYNEQFF. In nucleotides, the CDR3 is TGCGCCAGCAGCCAAGTTTCTGTGCAGGGTTACAATGAGCAGTTCTTC.

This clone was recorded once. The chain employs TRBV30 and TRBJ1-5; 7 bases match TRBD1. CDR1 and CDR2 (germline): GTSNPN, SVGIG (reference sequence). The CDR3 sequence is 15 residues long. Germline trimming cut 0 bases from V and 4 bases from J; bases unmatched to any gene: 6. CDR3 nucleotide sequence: TGTGCCTGGAGTGTAATGGGACAGCCGAATCAGCCCCAGCATTTT. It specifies CAWSVMGQPNQPQHF. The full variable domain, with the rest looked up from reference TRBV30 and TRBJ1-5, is SQTIHQWPATLVQPVGSPLSLECTVEGTSNPNLYWYRQAAGRGLQLLFYSVGIGQISSEVPQNLSASRPQDRQFILSSKKLLLSDSGFYLCAWSVMGQPNQPQHFGDGTRLSIL.

The DNA of the CDR3 is TGTGCCAGCAGCCCAAGGGGGGGGGACGAGCAGTACTTC. It encodes CASSPRGGDEQYF. The chain uses TRBV28 and TRBJ2-7, with TRBD2 as a possible D gene (7 bases). Trimming took off 6 bases at V and 5 bases at J, with 14 bases between the two ends. This CDR3 is 13 amino acids long. Germline-derived CDR1 and CDR2 are MDHEN and SYDVKM.

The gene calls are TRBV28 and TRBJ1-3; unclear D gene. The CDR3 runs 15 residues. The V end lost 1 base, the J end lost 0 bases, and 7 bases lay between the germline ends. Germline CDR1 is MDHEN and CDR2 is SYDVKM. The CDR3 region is CASSLFGVSGNTIYF. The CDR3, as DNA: TGTGCCAGCAGTTTATTCGGTGTCTCTGGAAACACCATATATTTT.

DNA for the CDR3: TGTGCCAGCAGACAGAGTGAGACTAATGAAAAACTGTTTTTT. Protein product: CASRQSETNEKLFF. This rearrangement joins TRBV6-6 to TRBJ1-4, with D uncertain. V dropped 6 bases and J dropped 2 bases, with 10 bases sitting between them. Germline V gene data show CDR1 as MNHNY and CDR2 as SVGAGI (reference sequence). The CDR3 loop spans 14 amino acids.

The DNA for the CDR3 is TGCGCCAGCAGCTTGGTAGGACTAGCGGGAGGCCGAGAGACCCAGTACTTC. Its protein is CASSLVGLAGGRETQYF. The chain joins TRBV5-1 to TRBJ2-5; 14 bases are shared with TRBD2. The germline V gene has CDR1 SGHRS and CDR2 YFSETQ. The CDR3 spans 17 residues. J lost 4 bases, V lost 0 bases, and 5 bases had no gene match.

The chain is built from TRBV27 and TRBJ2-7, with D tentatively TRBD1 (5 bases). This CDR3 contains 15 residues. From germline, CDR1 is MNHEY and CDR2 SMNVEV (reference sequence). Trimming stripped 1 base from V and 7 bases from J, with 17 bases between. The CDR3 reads CASSLLWARRGEQYF. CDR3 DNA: TGTGCCAGCAGTTTATTGTGGGCCCGAAGGGGAGAGCAGTACTTC.

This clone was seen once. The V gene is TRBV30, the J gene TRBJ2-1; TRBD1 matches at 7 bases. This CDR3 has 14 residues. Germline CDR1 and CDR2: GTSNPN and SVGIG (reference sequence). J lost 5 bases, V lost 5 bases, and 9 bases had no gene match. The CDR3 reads CAWDYRGAHNEQFF. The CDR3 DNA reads TGTGCCTGGGACTACAGGGGCGCCCACAATGAGCAGTTCTTC.

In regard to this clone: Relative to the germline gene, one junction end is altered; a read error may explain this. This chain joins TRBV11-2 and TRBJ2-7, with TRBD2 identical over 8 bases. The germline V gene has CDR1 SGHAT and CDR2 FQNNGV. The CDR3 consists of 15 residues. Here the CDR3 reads CASSLERGSSYEQYF. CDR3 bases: TGTGCCAGCAGTTTAGAGCGGGGGAGCTCCTACGAGCAGTACTTC.

Written as DNA, the CDR3 is TGTGCCAGCAGCTCTAGCGGGAGCACGAGCGAGCAGTACTTC. Amino acids: CASSSSGSTSEQYF. The rearrangement links TRBV11-2 to TRBJ2-7, with 10 bases lining up with TRBD2. Germline CDR1 and CDR2: SGHAT and FQNNGV. The CDR3 has 14 amino acids. With 4 bases clipped from V and 6 bases from J, the junction kept 6 bases outside the gene matches.

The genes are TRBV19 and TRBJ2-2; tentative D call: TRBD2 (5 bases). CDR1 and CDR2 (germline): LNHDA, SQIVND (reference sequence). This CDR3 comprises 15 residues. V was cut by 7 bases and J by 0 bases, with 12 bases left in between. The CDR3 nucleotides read TGTGCCAGTACCTTCAGCGGACCGAACACCGGGGAGCTGTTTTTT. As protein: CASTFSGPNTGELFF.

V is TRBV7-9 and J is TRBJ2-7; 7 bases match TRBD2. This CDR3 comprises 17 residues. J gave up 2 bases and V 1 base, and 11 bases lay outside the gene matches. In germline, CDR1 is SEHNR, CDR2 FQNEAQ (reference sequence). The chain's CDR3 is CASSLGEGSRWPYEQYF. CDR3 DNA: TGTGCCAGCAGCTTAGGGGAGGGCTCGAGATGGCCCTACGAGCAGTACTTC.